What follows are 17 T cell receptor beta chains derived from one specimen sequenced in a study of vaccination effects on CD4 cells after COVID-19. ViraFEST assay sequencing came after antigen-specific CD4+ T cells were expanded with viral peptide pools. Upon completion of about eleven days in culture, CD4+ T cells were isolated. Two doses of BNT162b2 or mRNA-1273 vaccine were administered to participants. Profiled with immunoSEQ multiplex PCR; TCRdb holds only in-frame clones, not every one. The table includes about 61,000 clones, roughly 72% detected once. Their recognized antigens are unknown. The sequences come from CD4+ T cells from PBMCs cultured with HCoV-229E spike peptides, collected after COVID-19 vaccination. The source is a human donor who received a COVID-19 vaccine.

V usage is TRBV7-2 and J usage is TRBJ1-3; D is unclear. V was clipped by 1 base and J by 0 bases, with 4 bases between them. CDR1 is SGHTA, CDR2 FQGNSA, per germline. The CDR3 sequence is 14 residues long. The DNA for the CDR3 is TGTGCCAGCAGCTTAGACATCTCTGGAAACACCATATATTTT. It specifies CASSLDISGNTIYF.

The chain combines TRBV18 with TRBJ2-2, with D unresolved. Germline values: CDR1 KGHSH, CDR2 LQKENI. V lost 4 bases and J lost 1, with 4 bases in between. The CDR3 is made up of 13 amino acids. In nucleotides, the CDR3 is TGTGCCAGCTCACTACGGAACACCGGGGAGCTGTTTTTT. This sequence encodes CASSLRNTGELFF.

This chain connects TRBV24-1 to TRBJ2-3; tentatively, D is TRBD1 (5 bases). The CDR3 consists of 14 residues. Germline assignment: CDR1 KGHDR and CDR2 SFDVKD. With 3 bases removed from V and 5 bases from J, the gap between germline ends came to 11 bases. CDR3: CATSDPAREDTQYF. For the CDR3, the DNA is TGTGCCACCAGTGATCCCGCCAGGGAAGATACGCAGTATTTT.

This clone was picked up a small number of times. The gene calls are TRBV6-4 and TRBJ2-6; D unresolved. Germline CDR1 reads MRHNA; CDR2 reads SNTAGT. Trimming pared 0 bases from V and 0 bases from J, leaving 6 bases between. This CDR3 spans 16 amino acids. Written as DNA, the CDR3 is TGTGCCAGCAGTGACTCTAGGCGCTCTGGGGCCAACGTCCTGACTTTC. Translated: CASSDSRRSGANVLTF.

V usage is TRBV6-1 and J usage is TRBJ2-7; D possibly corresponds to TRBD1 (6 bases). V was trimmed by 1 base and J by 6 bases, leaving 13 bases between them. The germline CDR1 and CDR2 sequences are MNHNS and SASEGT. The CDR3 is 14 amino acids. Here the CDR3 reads CASSEGTARGEQYV. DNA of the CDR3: TGTGCCAGCAGTGAAGGGACAGCGAGAGGCGAGCAGTACGTC.

The CDR3 nucleotides read TGTGCCAGCAGTTCTCGAACAGCTCACGAGCAGTACGTC. Translating gives CASSSRTAHEQYV. V and J are TRBV27 and TRBJ2-7; D uncertain. This CDR3 spans 13 amino acids. Trimming stripped 4 bases from V and 5 bases from J, with 12 bases between. Germline loops: CDR1 MNHEY, CDR2 SMNVEV (reference sequence).

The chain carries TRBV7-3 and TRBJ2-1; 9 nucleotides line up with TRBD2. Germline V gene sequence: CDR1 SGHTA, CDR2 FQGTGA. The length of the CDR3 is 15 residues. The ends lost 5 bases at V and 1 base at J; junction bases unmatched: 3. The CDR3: CASSISGGSYNEQFF. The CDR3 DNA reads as TGTGCCAGCAGCATAAGCGGGGGGTCCTACAATGAGCAGTTCTTC.

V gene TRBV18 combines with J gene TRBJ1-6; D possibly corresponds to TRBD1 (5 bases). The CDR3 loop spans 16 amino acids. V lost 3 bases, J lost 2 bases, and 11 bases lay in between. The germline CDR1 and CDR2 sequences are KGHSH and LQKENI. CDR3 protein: CASSPSAGTYNSPLHF. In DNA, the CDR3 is TGTGCCAGCTCACCGTCGGCAGGGACCTATAATTCACCCCTCCACTTT.

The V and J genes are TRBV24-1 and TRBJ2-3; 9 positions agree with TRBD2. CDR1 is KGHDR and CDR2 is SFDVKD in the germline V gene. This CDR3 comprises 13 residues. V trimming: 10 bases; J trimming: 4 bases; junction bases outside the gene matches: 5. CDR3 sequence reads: CATSGGSADTQYF. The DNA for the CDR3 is TGTGCCACTAGCGGGGGTTCAGCAGATACGCAGTATTTT.

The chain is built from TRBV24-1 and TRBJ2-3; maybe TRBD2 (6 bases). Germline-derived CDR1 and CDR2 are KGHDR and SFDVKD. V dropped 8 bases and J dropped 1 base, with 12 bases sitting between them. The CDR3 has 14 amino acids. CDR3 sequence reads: CATTPSGGTDTQYF. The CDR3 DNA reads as TGTGCCACCACCCCGTCGGGGGGCACAGATACGCAGTATTTT.

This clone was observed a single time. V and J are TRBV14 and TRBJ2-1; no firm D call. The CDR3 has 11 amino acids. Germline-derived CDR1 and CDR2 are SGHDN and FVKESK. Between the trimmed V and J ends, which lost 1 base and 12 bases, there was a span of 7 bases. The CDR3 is CASSQGSGQFF. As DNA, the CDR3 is TGTGCCAGCAGCCAAGGTTCGGGGCAGTTCTTC.

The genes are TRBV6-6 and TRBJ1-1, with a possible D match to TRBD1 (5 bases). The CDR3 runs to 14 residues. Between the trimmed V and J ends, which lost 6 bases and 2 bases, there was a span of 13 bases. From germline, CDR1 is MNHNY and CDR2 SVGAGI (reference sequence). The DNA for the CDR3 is TGTGCCAGCAGGGCGGTGGGGGAAAACACTGAAGCTTTCTTT. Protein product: CASRAVGENTEAFF.

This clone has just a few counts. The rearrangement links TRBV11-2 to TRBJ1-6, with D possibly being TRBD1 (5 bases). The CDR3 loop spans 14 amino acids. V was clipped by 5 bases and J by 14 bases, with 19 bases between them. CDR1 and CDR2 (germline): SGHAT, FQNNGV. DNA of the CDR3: TGTGCCAGCAGCGAACAGGTGGGGAAATGGGCCCTCCACTTT. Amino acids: CASSEQVGKWALHF.

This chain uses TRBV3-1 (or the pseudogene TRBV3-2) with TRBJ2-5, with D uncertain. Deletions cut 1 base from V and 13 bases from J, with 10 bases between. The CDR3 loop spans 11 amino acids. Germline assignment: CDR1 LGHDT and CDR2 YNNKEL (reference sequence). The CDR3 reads CASSQGKWPYF. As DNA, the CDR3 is TGTGCCAGCAGCCAAGGCAAGTGGCCGTACTTC.

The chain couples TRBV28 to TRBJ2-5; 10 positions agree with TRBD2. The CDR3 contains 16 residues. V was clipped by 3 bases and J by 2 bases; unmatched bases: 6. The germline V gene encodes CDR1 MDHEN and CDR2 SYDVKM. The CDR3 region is CASSFPGLAAQETQYF. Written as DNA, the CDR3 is TGTGCCAGCAGTTTCCCAGGACTAGCGGCTCAAGAGACCCAGTACTTC.

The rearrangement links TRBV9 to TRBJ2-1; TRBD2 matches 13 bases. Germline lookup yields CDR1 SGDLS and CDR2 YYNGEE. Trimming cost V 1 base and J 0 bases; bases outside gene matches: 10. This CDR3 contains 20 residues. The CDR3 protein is CASSVSPGTSGATSYNEQFF. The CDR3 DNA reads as TGTGCCAGCAGCGTATCCCCCGGGACTAGCGGGGCCACCTCCTACAATGAGCAGTTCTTC.

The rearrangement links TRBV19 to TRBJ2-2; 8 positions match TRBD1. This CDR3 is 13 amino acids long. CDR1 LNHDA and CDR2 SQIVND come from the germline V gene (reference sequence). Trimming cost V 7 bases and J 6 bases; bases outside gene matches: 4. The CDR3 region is CASNDRGAGELFF. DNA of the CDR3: TGTGCCAGTAACGACAGGGGAGCCGGGGAGCTGTTTTTT.